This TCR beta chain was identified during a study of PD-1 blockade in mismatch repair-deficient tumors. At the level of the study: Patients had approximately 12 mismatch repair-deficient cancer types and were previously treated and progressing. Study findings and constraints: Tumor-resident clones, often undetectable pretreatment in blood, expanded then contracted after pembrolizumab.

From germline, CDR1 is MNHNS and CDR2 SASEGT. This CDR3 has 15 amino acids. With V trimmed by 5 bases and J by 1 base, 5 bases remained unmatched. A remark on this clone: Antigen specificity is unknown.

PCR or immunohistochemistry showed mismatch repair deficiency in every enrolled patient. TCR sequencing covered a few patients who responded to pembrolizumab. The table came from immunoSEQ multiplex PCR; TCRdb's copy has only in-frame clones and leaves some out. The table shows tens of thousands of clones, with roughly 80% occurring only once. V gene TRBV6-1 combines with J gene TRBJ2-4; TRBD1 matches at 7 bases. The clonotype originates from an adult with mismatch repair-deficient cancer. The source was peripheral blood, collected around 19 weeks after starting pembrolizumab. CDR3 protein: CASSPSTGAKNIQYF. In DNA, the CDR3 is TGTGCCAGCAGTCCTTCGACAGGGGCCAAAAACATTCAGTACTTC.